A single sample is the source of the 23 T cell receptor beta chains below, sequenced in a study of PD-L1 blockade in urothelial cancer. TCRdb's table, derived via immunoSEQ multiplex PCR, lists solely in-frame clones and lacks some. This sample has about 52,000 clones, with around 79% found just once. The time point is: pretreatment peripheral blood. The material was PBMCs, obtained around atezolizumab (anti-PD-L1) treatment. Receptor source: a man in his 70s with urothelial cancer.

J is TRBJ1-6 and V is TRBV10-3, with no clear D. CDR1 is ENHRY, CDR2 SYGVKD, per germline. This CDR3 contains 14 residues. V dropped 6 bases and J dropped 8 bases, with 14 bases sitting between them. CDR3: CAIRRGSLDSPLHF. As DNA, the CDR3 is TGTGCCATCAGGAGAGGGAGTTTGGATTCACCCCTCCACTTT.

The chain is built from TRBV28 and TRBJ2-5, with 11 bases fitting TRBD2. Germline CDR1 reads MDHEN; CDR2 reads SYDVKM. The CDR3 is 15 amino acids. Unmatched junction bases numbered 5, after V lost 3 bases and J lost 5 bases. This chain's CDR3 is CASSFLLAGVETQYF. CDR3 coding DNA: TGTGCCAGCAGTTTTTTACTAGCGGGAGTGGAGACCCAGTACTTC.

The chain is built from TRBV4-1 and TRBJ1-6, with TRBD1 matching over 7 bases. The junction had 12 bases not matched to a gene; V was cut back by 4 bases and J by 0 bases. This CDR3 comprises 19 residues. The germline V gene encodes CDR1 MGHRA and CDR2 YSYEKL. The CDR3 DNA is TGCGCCAGCAGCCGGAATATACAGGGGACGGGCTCCTATAATTCACCCCTCCACTTT. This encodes CASSRNIQGTGSYNSPLHF.

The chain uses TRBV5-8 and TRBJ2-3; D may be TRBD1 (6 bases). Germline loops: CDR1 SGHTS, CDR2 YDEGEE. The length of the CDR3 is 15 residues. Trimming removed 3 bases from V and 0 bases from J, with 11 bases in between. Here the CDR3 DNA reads TGTGCCAGCAGCTCAACAGGGTATAGCACAGATACGCAGTATTTT. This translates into CASSSTGYSTDTQYF.

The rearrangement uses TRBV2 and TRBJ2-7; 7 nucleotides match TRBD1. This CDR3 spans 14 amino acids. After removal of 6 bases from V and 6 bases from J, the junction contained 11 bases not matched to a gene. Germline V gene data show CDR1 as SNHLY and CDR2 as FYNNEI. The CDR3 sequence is CASRGVRGRIEQYF. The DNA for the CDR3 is TGTGCCAGCAGGGGGGTGAGGGGGCGAATCGAGCAGTACTTC.

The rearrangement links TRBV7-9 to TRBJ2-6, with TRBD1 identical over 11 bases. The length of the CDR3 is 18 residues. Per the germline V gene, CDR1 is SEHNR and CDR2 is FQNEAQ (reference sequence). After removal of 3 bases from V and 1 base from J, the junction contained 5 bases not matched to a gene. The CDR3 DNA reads TGTGCCAGCAGCTTTACCGGGACAGGGGGATCTGGGGCCAACGTCCTGACTTTC. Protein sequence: CASSFTGTGGSGANVLTF. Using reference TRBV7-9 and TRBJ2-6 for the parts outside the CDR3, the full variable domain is DTGVSQNPRHKITKRGQNVTFRCDPISEHNRLYWYRQTLGQGPEFLTYFQNEAQLEKSRLLSDRFSAERPKGSFSTLEIQRTEQGDSAMYLCASSFTGTGGSGANVLTFGAGSRLTVL.

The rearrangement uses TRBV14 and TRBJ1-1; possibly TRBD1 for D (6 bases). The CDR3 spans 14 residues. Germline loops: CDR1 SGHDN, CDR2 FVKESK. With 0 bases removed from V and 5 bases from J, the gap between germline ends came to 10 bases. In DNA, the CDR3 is TGTGCCAGCAGCCAAGACAGGGGAGGGACTGAAGCTTTCTTT. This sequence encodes CASSQDRGGTEAFF.

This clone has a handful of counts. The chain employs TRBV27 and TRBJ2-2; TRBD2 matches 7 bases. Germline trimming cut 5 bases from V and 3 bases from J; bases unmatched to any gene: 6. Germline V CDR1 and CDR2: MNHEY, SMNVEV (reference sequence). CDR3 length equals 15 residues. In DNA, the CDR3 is TGTGCCAGCAGTCAGGGACGGGGGGACACCGGGGAGCTGTTTTTT. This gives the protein CASSQGRGDTGELFF.

The CDR3 region has the DNA TGTGCCAGCAGCTTTCCTAGCGGGGGGGCCTACGAGCAGTACTTC. Its protein product is CASSFPSGGAYEQYF. The V call is TRBV7-8, the J call TRBJ2-7; 12 bases match TRBD2. The junction had 2 bases not matched to a gene; V was cut back by 3 bases and J by 2 bases. The CDR3 loop spans 15 amino acids. Germline V lookup: CDR1 SGHVS, CDR2 FQNEAQ.

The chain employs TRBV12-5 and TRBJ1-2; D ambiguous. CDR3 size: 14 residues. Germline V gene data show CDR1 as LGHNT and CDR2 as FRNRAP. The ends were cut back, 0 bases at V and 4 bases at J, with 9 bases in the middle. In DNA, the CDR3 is TGTGCTAGTGGTTTGGTACTCGGTGCCTATGGCTACACCTTC. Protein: CASGLVLGAYGYTF. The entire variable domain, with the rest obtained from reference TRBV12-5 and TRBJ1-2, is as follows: DARVTQTPRHKVTEMGQEVTMRCQPILGHNTVFWYRQTMMQGLELLAYFRNRAPLDDSGMPKDRFSAEMPDATLATLKIQPSEPRDSAVYFCASGLVLGAYGYTFGSGTRLTVV.

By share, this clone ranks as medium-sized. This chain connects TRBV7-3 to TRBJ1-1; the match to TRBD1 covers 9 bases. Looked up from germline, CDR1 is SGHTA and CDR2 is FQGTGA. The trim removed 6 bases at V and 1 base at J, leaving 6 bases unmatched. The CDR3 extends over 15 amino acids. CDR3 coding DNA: TGTGCCAGCAGTTCACAGGGGGCGGCGAACACTGAAGCTTTCTTT. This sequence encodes CASSSQGAANTEAFF.

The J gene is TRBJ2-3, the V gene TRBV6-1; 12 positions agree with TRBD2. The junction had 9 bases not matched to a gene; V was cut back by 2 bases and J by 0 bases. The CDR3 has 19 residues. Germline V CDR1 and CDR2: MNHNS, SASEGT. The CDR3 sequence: CASSERGLAGSPSTDTQYF. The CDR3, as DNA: TGTGCCAGCAGTGAAAGAGGACTAGCGGGATCCCCTAGCACAGATACGCAGTATTTT.

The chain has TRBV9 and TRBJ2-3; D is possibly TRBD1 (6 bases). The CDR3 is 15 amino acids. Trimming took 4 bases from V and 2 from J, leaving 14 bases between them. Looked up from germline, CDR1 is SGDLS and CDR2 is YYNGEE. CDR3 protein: CASSKKGDHTDTQYF. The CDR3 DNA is TGTGCCAGCAGCAAAAAGGGGGACCACACAGATACGCAGTATTTT.

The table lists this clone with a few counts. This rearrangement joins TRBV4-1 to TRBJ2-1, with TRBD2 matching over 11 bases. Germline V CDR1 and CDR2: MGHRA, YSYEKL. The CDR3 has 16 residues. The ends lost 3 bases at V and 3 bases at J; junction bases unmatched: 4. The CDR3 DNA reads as TGCGCCAGCAGCCAGATTAGCGGGAGGGGCTACAATGAGCAGTTCTTC. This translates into CASSQISGRGYNEQFF.

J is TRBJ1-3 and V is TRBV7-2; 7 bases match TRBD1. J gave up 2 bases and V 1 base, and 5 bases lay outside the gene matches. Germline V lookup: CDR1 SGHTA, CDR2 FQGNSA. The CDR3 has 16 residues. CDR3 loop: CASSLEGQFAGNTIYF. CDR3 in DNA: TGTGCCAGCAGCTTAGAGGGACAGTTTGCTGGAAACACCATATATTTT.

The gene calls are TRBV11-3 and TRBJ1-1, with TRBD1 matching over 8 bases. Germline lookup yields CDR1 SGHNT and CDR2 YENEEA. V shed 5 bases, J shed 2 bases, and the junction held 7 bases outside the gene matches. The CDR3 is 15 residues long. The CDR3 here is CASSPRTGKNTEAFF. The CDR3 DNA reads TGTGCCAGCAGCCCCCGGACAGGGAAAAACACTGAAGCTTTCTTT. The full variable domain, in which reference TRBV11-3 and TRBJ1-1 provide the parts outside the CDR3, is EAGVVQSPRYKIIEKKQPVAFWCNPISGHNTLYWYLQNLGQGPELLIRYENEEAVDDSQLPKDRFSAERLKGVDSTLKIQPAELGDSAVYLCASSPRTGKNTEAFFGQGTRLTVV.

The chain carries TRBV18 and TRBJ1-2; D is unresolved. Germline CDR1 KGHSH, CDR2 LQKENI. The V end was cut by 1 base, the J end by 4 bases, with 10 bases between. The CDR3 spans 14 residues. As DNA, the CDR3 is TGTGCCAGCTCACCACAAGAGACACCCTATGGCTACACCTTC. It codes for CASSPQETPYGYTF.

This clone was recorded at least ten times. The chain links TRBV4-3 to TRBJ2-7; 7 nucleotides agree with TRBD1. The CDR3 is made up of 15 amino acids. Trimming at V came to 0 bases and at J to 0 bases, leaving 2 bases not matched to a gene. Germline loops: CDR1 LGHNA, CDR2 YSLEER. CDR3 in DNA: TGCGCCAGCAGCCAAGAACAGGGGAGCTCCTACGAGCAGTACTTC. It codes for CASSQEQGSSYEQYF.

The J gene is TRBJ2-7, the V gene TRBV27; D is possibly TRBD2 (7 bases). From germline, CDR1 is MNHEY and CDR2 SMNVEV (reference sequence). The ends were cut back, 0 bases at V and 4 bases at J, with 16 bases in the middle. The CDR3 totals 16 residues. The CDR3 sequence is CASSLSGGRRVYEQYF. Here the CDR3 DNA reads TGTGCCAGCAGTTTATCGGGGGGGCGTCGGGTTTACGAGCAGTACTTC.

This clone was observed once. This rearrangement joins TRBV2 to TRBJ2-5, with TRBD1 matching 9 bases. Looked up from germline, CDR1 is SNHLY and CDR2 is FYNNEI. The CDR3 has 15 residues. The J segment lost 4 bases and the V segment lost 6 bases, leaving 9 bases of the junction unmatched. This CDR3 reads CASRSRDRARETQYF. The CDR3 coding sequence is TGTGCCAGCAGAAGCCGGGACAGGGCCAGAGAGACCCAGTACTTC.

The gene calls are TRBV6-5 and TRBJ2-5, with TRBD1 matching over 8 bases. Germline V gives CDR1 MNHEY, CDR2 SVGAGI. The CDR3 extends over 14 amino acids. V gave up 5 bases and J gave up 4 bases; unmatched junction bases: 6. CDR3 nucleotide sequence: TGTGCCAGCAGTAAACGGACAGGGATAGAGACCCAGTACTTC. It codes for CASSKRTGIETQYF.

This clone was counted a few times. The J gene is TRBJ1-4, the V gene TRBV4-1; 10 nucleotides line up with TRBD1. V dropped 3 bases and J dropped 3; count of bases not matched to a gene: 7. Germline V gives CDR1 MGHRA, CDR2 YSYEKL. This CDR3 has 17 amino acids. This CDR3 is CASSQQTGGGPNEKLFF. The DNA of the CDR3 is TGCGCCAGCAGCCAGCAGACAGGGGGCGGCCCTAATGAAAAACTGTTTTTT.

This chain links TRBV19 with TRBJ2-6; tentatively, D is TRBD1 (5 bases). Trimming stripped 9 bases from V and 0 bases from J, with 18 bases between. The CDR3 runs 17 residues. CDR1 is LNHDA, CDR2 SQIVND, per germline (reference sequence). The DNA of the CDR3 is TGTGCCAGCCGCCTTCAGGGCCTTAGCTCTGGGGCCAACGTCCTGACTTTC. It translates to CASRLQGLSSGANVLTF.